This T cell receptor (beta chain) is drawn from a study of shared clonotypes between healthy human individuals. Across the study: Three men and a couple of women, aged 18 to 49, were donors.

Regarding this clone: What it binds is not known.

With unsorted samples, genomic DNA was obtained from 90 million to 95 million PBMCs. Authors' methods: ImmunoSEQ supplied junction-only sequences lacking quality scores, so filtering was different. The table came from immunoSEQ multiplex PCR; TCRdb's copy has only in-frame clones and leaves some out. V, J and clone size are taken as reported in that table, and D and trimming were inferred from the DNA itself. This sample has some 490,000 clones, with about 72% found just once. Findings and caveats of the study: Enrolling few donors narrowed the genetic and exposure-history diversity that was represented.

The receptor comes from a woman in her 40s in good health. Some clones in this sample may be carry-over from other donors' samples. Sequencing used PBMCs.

CDR3 nucleotide sequence: TGTGCCAGCAAGGTTAGCGGGAGGGCGAATGAGCAGTTCTTC. Amino acid sequence: CASKVSGRANEQFF. The chain carries TRBV2 and TRBJ2-1; 11 positions agree with TRBD2. Germline V gene sequence: CDR1 SNHLY, CDR2 FYNNEI. V shed 7 bases, J shed 7 bases, and the junction held 6 bases outside the gene matches. The CDR3 loop spans 14 amino acids.